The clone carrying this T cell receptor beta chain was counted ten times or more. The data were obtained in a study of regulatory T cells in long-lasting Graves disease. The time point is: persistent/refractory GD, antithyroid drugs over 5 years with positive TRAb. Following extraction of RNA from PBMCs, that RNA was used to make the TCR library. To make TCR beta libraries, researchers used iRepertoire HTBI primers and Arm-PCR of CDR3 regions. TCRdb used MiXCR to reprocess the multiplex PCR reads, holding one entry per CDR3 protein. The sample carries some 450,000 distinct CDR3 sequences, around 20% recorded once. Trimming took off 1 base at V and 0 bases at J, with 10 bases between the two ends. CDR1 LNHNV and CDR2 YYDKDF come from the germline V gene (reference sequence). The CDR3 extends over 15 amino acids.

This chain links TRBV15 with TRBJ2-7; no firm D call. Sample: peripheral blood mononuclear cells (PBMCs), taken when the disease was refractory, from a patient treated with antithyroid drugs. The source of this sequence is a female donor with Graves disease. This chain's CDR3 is CATSRGSPSSYEQYF. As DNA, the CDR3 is TGTGCCACCAGCAGAGGCAGTCCGAGCTCCTACGAGCAGTACTTC. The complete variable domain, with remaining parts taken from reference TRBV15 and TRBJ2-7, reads DAMVIQNPRYQVTQFGKPVTLSCSQTLNHNVMYWYQQKSSQAPKLLFHYYDKDFNNEADTPDNFQSRRPNTSFCFLDIRSPGLGDTAMYLCATSRGSPSSYEQYFGPGTRLTVT.